Below are 2 T cell receptor beta chains sequenced from a single sample in a study of PD-1 blockade in classical Hodgkin lymphoma. Relapses following autologous stem cell transplantation were seen in all patients, with brentuximab vedotin exposure varying. From thawed PBMCs, magnetic negative selection was used to isolate the CD8+ T cells. Sequenced by immunoSEQ multiplex PCR; TCRdb stores in-frame clones only, minus some. The sample has 12,000 or so clones, 84% seen once; the top ten hold 30% to 40%. The specimen was CD8+ T cells from blood, collected at baseline. The receptors were gathered from a human donor with classical Hodgkin lymphoma.

As to this clone: An end of the junction does not agree with germline; a read error may underlie this. The V gene is TRBV25-1, the J gene TRBJ1-4; 10 bases fit TRBD1. The CDR3 has 17 amino acids. The germline CDR1 and CDR2 sequences are MGHDK and SYGVNS. The CDR3 DNA reads TGTGCCAGCAGTGAATTTCTTGGGACAGGGGATAATGAGAAACTGTTTTTT. Translated, it gives CASSEFLGTGDNEKLFF.

The chain is built from TRBV30 and TRBJ2-7, with TRBD2 matching 8 bases. The CDR3 is made up of 13 amino acids. The germline V gene encodes CDR1 GTSNPN and CDR2 SVGIG (reference sequence). Trimming removed 2 bases from V and 6 bases from J; junction bases left unmatched: 6. The DNA of the CDR3 is TGTGCCTGGAGTTTGGGGACTAGTTCCGAGCAGTACTTC. Its protein is CAWSLGTSSEQYF.